This TCR beta chain was identified during a study of shared clonotypes between healthy human individuals. Study summary: The plates for each donor numbered three CD4 naive, three CD4 memory, two CD8 naive and one CD8 memory.

Points on this clone: As yet, its antigen is unknown. Mismatch with germline at one junction end may stem from a read error.

Regarding the study as a whole: Researchers found naive subsets generally carried larger estimated richness than memory subsets.

Assay used: immunoSEQ multiplex PCR; TCRdb lists only in-frame clones, some missing. The sample has roughly 810,000 clones, roughly 96% seen once. As defined, naive CD8 cells were CD45RO-negative and positively selected for CCR7, with terminally differentiated effector memory CD45RA+ cells excluded. CDR3 size: 17 residues. Germline CDR1 SSHAT, CDR2 FNYEAQ (reference sequence). V gene TRBV7-7 combines with J gene TRBJ2-5, with TRBD2 matching over 11 bases. The TCR sequence derives from a man aged 25-40 years in good health. The sample taken for sequencing was naive CD8+ T cells sorted from blood. The CDR3 DNA reads as TGTGCTAGCAGCTTAGCCCTAGCGGGAGGCGAGGAGGAGACCCAGTACTTC. It translates to CASSLALAGGEEETQYF.